The 26 T cell receptor beta chains below come from one sample, sequenced in a study of identical twins. From the 5' RACE reads, TCRdb called clonotypes with MiXCR, one entry per CDR3 protein. Of about 810,000 distinct CDR3 sequences listed, 9% to 15% were seen once; the top ten hold around 1.6%. These data were likewise used in another study, on yellow fever vaccine responses in identical twins.

Input material: PBMCs. The receptors were gathered from a woman younger than 35 in good health.

This clonotype was seen a few times. The J gene is TRBJ1-1, the V gene TRBV29-1; the D is unclear. The CDR3 extends over 13 amino acids. Deletions cut 4 bases from V and 6 bases from J, with 15 bases between. CDR1 and CDR2 from the germline V gene are SQVTM and ANQGSEA. The CDR3 sequence: CSVAGLTGSEAFF. The CDR3 nucleotides read TGCAGCGTTGCGGGTCTAACGGGCTCTGAAGCTTTCTTT.

In this sample, this clonotype turned up many times. The rearrangement joins TRBV24-1 to TRBJ2-5; D possibly corresponds to TRBD2 (6 bases). Germline CDR1 KGHDR, CDR2 SFDVKD. With 4 bases removed from V and 2 bases from J, the gap between germline ends came to 13 bases. The CDR3 consists of 15 residues. The CDR3 DNA is TGTGCCACCAGTGAGGGGGGAGGAGTACAAGAGACCCAGTACTTC. Amino acids: CATSEGGGVQETQYF.

This clonotype has a count of ten or more. The V and J genes are TRBV12-3 or TRBV12-4 and TRBJ2-7; D possibly corresponds to TRBD2 (5 bases). The CDR3 consists of 14 residues. V lost 6 bases and J 0 bases, leaving 12 bases between the germline ends. CDR3 coding DNA: TGTGCCAGCAGGCTGGGAGCGAACTCCTACGAGCAGTACTTC. Protein sequence: CASRLGANSYEQYF.

This clonotype has just a few counts. The chain employs TRBV27 and TRBJ2-7, with D possibly TRBD2 on 5 matching bases. V lost 5 bases to trimming and J lost 2 bases, with 19 bases between them. Per germline, CDR1 MNHEY and CDR2 SMNVEV (reference sequence). There are 16 residues in the CDR3. Here the CDR3 reads CASSPTGRLLAYEQYF. CDR3 nucleotide sequence: TGTGCCAGCAGTCCAACCGGTCGACTACTCGCCTACGAGCAGTACTTC.

The V call is TRBV6-4, the J call TRBJ1-1; D gene uncertain. V lost 6 bases, J lost 1 base, and 24 bases lay in between. The CDR3 has 18 amino acids. Germline CDR1 MRHNA, CDR2 SNTAGT. Here the CDR3 reads CASRPSWGPGMGNTEAFF. Written as DNA, the CDR3 is TGTGCCAGCAGGCCCTCATGGGGTCCCGGAATGGGGAACACTGAAGCTTTCTTT.

The V and J genes are TRBV5-6 and TRBJ2-1; perhaps D is TRBD1 or TRBD2 (5 bases each). The CDR3 runs to 16 residues. The V end was cut by 2 bases, the J end by 1 base, with 13 bases between. Germline V gives CDR1 SGHDT, CDR2 YYEEEE. CDR3 amino acids: CASSLEGPHSYNEQFF. In DNA, the CDR3 is TGTGCCAGCAGCTTAGAGGGACCTCATTCCTACAATGAGCAGTTCTTC.

This clonotype was picked up a small number of times. This sequence joins TRBV4-1 and TRBJ2-1; TRBD2 matches 10 bases. In germline, CDR1 is MGHRA, CDR2 YSYEKL. V trimming: 1 base; J trimming: 7 bases; junction bases outside the gene matches: 10. The CDR3 length is 17 residues. The CDR3: CASSQVPERGGGNEQFF. CDR3 nucleotide sequence: TGCGCCAGCAGCCAAGTCCCGGAGCGGGGGGGCGGGAATGAGCAGTTCTTC.

This clonotype occurred a few times. The V and J genes are TRBV12-3 or TRBV12-4 and TRBJ2-1; TRBD2 matches 7 bases. V trimming: 3 bases; J trimming: 5 bases; junction bases outside the gene matches: 7. The CDR3 contains 15 residues. The CDR3 loop is CASSLGGNGNNEQFF. As DNA, the CDR3 is TGTGCCAGCAGTTTGGGAGGGAACGGGAACAATGAGCAGTTCTTC.

The chain is built from TRBV18 and TRBJ2-1; 7 positions match TRBD2. The CDR3 is 15 residues long. Per the germline V gene, CDR1 is KGHSH and CDR2 is LQKENI. The trim removed 3 bases at V and 12 bases at J, leaving 14 bases unmatched. CDR3 protein: CASSPRQDASGWQFF. In DNA form, the CDR3 reads TGTGCCAGCTCACCTAGGCAGGATGCTAGCGGTTGGCAGTTCTTC.

The gene calls are TRBV10-3 and TRBJ2-7; no clear D gene. V shed 6 bases and J shed 0 bases, with 9 bases lying between them. CDR1 and CDR2 from the germline V gene are ENHRY and SYGVKD. The CDR3 runs to 13 residues. The CDR3 here is CAIRQPVSYEQYF. DNA for the CDR3: TGTGCCATCAGGCAACCCGTCTCCTACGAGCAGTACTTC.

This clonotype was detected only a few times. The chain links TRBV7-9 to TRBJ2-5; D unclear. The CDR3 runs 15 residues. Germline lookup yields CDR1 SEHNR and CDR2 FQNEAQ (reference sequence). Trimming removed 0 bases at V and 0 bases at J, with 8 bases between. CDR3 residues: CASSLARADQETQYF. CDR3 nucleotides: TGTGCCAGCAGCTTAGCTCGGGCAGACCAAGAGACCCAGTACTTC.

The chain links TRBV4-1 to TRBJ2-5; TRBD2 is a possible D gene (6 bases). Trimming removed 4 bases from V and 3 bases from J, with 15 bases in between. The CDR3 runs 15 residues. Germline V gives CDR1 MGHRA, CDR2 YSYEKL. The CDR3 loop reads CASSLTGVEKETQYF. In nucleotides, the CDR3 is TGCGCCAGCAGCCTTACGGGAGTGGAAAAAGAGACCCAGTACTTC.

The rearrangement links TRBV11-1 to TRBJ2-1; 8 bases are a match to TRBD1. Germline V CDR1 and CDR2: SGHAT, FQDESV (reference sequence). The CDR3 spans 15 residues. V lost 1 base to trimming and J lost 7 bases; unmatched junction nucleotides: 6. The chain's CDR3 is CASSLVRGLLNEQFF. The DNA of the CDR3 is TGTGCCAGCAGCTTAGTCAGGGGGCTGTTAAATGAGCAGTTCTTC.

This clonotype was seen at least ten times. This chain connects TRBV20-1 to TRBJ1-3, with D possibly matching TRBD1 (5 bases). Germline V gene sequence: CDR1 DFQATT, CDR2 SNEGSKA (reference sequence). This CDR3 contains 15 residues. Trimming shortened V by 6 bases and J by 2 bases, and 17 bases separated the two germline ends. CDR3 amino acids: CSALPPTAPGNTIYF. The CDR3 DNA sequence: TGCAGTGCCCTCCCTCCGACAGCACCTGGAAACACCATATATTTT.

This clonotype was observed a handful of times. This sequence joins TRBV11-2 and TRBJ2-5; no definite D call. CDR3 size: 14 residues. V was cut by 5 bases and J by 5 bases, with 15 bases left in between. Germline CDR1 SGHAT, CDR2 FQNNGV. The CDR3 bases are TGTGCCAGCAGCCCACCCGACATTCGGGAGACCCAGTACTTC. Its protein product is CASSPPDIRETQYF.

The gene calls are TRBV9 and TRBJ2-1; 7 nucleotides line up with TRBD2. This CDR3 comprises 15 residues. The V gene's germline CDR1 is SGDLS and CDR2 YYNGEE. Losses at the gene ends were 7 bases for V and 0 bases for J; bases not matched to a gene: 7. Here the CDR3 reads CASGSGQSSYNEQFF. The CDR3, as DNA: TGTGCCAGCGGTAGCGGGCAGAGCTCCTACAATGAGCAGTTCTTC.

This clonotype has ten or more counts. The V gene is TRBV20-1, the J gene TRBJ2-1, with a weak D call TRBD2 (6 bases). The germline gives CDR1 DFQATT, CDR2 SNEGSKA (reference sequence). The CDR3 consists of 9 residues. V was pared by 5 bases and J by 13 bases, with 9 bases between. CDR3 loop: CSAPGVQFF. In nucleotides, the CDR3 is TGCAGTGCTCCGGGGGTTCAGTTCTTC.

The sample holds many counts of this clonotype. This chain joins TRBV28 and TRBJ2-5; 12 bases fit TRBD2. The CDR3 is made up of 16 amino acids. V lost 5 bases to trimming and J lost 4 bases; unmatched junction nucleotides: 8. Per germline, CDR1 MDHEN and CDR2 SYDVKM. The CDR3 here is CASSAMTSGRAETQYF. The CDR3 DNA reads as TGTGCCAGCAGTGCCATGACTAGCGGGAGAGCAGAGACCCAGTACTTC.

The chain joins TRBV4-2 to TRBJ2-3, with TRBD2 identical over 12 bases. The germline V gene has CDR1 LGHNA and CDR2 YNFKEQ. J lost 3 bases, V lost 4 bases, and 8 bases had no gene match. The CDR3 contains 17 residues. Written as DNA, the CDR3 is TGTGCCAGCAGCCGGCGGACTAGCGGGGATTCAACAGATACGCAGTATTTT. Amino acid sequence: CASSRRTSGDSTDTQYF.

The chain carries TRBV10-3 and TRBJ2-1; 11 nucleotides align to TRBD2. This CDR3 has 20 amino acids. CDR1 ENHRY and CDR2 SYGVKD come from the germline V gene. V trimming: 6 bases; J trimming: 7 bases; junction bases outside the gene matches: 23. The CDR3 bases are TGTGCCATCAGCTCAGGGCAGGCTAGCGGGAGGAGGCCCGTTGGGAATGAGCAGTTCTTC. This sequence encodes CAISSGQASGRRPVGNEQFF.

In this sample, this clonotype turned up a few times. The genes are TRBV28 and TRBJ1-2; D remains unclear. V lost 8 bases, J lost 2 bases, and 9 bases lay in between. The CDR3 spans 12 residues. Germline CDR1 reads MDHEN; CDR2 reads SYDVKM. CDR3 bases: TGTGCCAGCTGGGCGAACAACTATGGCTACACCTTC. Translating gives CASWANNYGYTF.

Ten or more counts support this clonotype. The chain is built from TRBV12-3 or TRBV12-4 and TRBJ2-3, with TRBD2 identical over 9 bases. V was clipped by 3 bases and J by 6 bases; unmatched bases: 7. The CDR3 loop spans 15 amino acids. The CDR3 loop reads CASSFPAGGVDTQYF. The CDR3 DNA follows: TGTGCCAGCAGTTTTCCCGCGGGAGGGGTCGATACGCAGTATTTT.

This clonotype was found a few times. The chain joins TRBV20-1 to TRBJ2-1, with TRBD2 identical over 11 bases. Germline trimming cut 7 bases from V and 1 base from J; bases unmatched to any gene: 15. This CDR3 has 18 amino acids. Germline CDR1 is DFQATT and CDR2 is SNEGSKA (reference sequence). The DNA for the CDR3 is TGCAGTGAAAGAGGCCCTAGCGGGGGGCTATTTTCCTACAATGAGCAGTTCTTC. Residues: CSERGPSGGLFSYNEQFF.

This clonotype was picked up a small number of times. The V call is TRBV5-1, the J call TRBJ1-1, with D uncertain. CDR3 length: 15 amino acids. V was shortened by 2 bases and J by 0 bases, with 11 bases between the two germline ends. Germline V lookup: CDR1 SGHRS, CDR2 YFSETQ. The CDR3 here is CASSFLAGMNTEAFF. For the CDR3, the DNA is TGCGCCAGCAGCTTCCTGGCGGGGATGAACACTGAAGCTTTCTTT.

The chain recombines TRBV18 with TRBJ2-7; 13 bases match TRBD2. The CDR3 loop spans 16 amino acids. Germline V gene data show CDR1 as KGHSH and CDR2 as LQKENI. Unmatched junction bases numbered 13, after V lost 6 bases and J lost 8 bases. CDR3 sequence (DNA): TGTGCCAGCTCCCCCGCTACTAGCGGGGGGGCCCGCAAGCAGTACGTC. Translating gives CASSPATSGGARKQYV.

This clonotype has a count of ten or more. J is TRBJ1-1 and V is TRBV5-1; a weak D match, TRBD1 (5 bases). CDR1 and CDR2 (germline): SGHRS, YFSETQ. The length of the CDR3 is 17 residues. Trimming left V 5 bases short and J 0 bases short, with 20 bases between. The CDR3 nucleotides are TGCGCCAGCAGGAGGGGCACAGGAGGCCTTATGAACACTGAAGCTTTCTTT. Translation: CASRRGTGGLMNTEAFF.